This TCR beta chain was retrieved from a study of control samples from healthy donors and cancer patients. Between the trimmed V and J ends, which lost 2 bases and 5 bases, there was a span of 15 bases. The CDR3 has 14 amino acids. Germline V lookup: CDR1 GTSNPN, CDR2 SVGIG (reference sequence). The repertoire was sequenced with immunoSEQ multiplex PCR; TCRdb's copy has only in-frame clones and lacks some. The sample includes 30,000 to 35,000 clones, roughly 94% of them seen just once. Sequencing input: blood. V and J are TRBV30 and TRBJ1-1, with a possible D match to TRBD1 (5 bases). This TCR came from a man between 60 and 75 years old in good health. This chain's CDR3 is CAWSIWGERTEAFF. As DNA, the CDR3 is TGTGCCTGGAGTATCTGGGGGGAAAGGACTGAAGCTTTCTTT.